This paragraph covers one T cell receptor (beta chain) sequence. The antigen remains unidentified. 60 Vbeta and 13 Jbeta primers were used in PCR. Generated by immunoSEQ multiplex PCR, the TCRdb table keeps only in-frame clones and is missing some. The sample lists some 60,000 clones, about 77% occurring once. This CDR3 region has 15 residues. Germline V gene lookup returns CDR1 SNHLY and CDR2 FYNNEI. V gave up 5 bases and J gave up 0 bases, with 11 bases separating them. This entry comes from a study of cytomegalovirus exposure and HLA in healthy donors. Overall study findings and caveats: Relative to equally common others, HLA-associated TCR beta chains showed greater clonal expansion in a later analysis. In vitro, three CMV-associated chains proved specific for CMV antigens.

V gene TRBV2 combines with J gene TRBJ2-4, with D possibly being TRBD1 (5 bases). The sequence came from a woman in her thirties in good health and CMV-seronegative. The sequenced sample was PBMCs. The CDR3 coding sequence is TGTGCCAGCAGTCACAGGCAGATAGCCAAAAACATTCAGTACTTC. Its translation: CASSHRQIAKNIQYF.